Described below is a single T cell receptor beta chain sequence and its context. No antigen is known for it. Different DNA sequences within this sample yield the same CDR3. This table comes from immunoSEQ multiplex PCR, and its TCRdb copy is limited to in-frame clones, with some not included. Of approximately 1.5 million clones in the sample, roughly 98.5% were seen once. The data were taken from a study of shared clonotypes between healthy human individuals. As for the study in general: Per donor, CD8 memory used one plate, CD8 naive used two, CD4 memory used three and CD4 naive used three.

The CDR3 length is 14 residues. The V gene's germline CDR1 is SGHRS and CDR2 YFSETQ. Losses at the gene ends were 4 bases for V and 3 bases for J; bases not matched to a gene: 4. Study results and limitations: Few donors restricted represented genetic and exposure-history diversity.

Donors, healthy HIV-negative adults, lacked recent acute infections or vaccinations. Sequencing was carried out using naive CD4+ T cells sorted from blood. Subset here: CD45RA+ positively selected. The chain is built from TRBV5-1 and TRBJ2-1, with 7 bases aligning to TRBD1. The source is a man younger than 45 in good health. Written as DNA, the CDR3 is TGCGCCAGCAGCAACCGGGACAGCTACAATGAGCAGTTCTTC. It is translated as CASSNRDSYNEQFF. Based on the CDR3 plus reference TRBV5-1 and TRBJ2-1, the full variable domain is KAGVTQTPRYLIKTRGQQVTLSCSPISGHRSVSWYQQTPGQGLQFLFEYFSETQRNKGNFPGRFSGRQFSNSRSEMNVSTLELGDSALYLCASSNRDSYNEQFFGPGTRLTVL.